The 8 T cell receptor beta chains in this list originate from one sample, sequenced in a study of cytomegalovirus exposure and HLA in healthy donors listed by TCRdb under 2017. The library was produced with the immunoSEQ multiplex PCR assay. This immuneACCESS table, as held by TCRdb, lists in-frame sequences with V and J called but not all clones. Of the missing ones, under half trace to an unresolved V gene in checked studies; the others have no known cause. The sample data list 90,000 to 130,000 clones, and approximately 85% of these were observed just once. The top ten hold 3% of the sample. The sample comprised PBMCs. These TCRs come from a woman between 18 and 29 years old in good health and CMV-seronegative.

This clone was seen more than once but under ten times. The V gene is TRBV5-4, the J gene TRBJ1-4, with 7 bases identical to TRBD1. Germline values: CDR1 SGHNT, CDR2 YYREEE (reference sequence). With V trimmed by 4 bases and J by 0 bases, 6 bases remained unmatched. The CDR3 is 16 amino acids. The CDR3 sequence is CASSLSGTATNEKLFF. The CDR3 DNA sequence: TGTGCCAGCAGCCTAAGTGGGACAGCAACTAATGAAAAACTGTTTTTT.

This chain links TRBV19 with TRBJ1-5; 9 bases fit TRBD1. Germline V lookup: CDR1 LNHDA, CDR2 SQIVND (reference sequence). V gave up 4 bases and J gave up 0 bases; unmatched junction bases: 7. CDR3 length: 17 residues. The DNA of the CDR3 is TGTGCCAGTAGTACGGCTGGGACAGGGATTAGCAATCAGCCCCAGCATTTT. Translation: CASSTAGTGISNQPQHF.

This clone appeared once. The gene calls are TRBV5-1 and TRBJ2-1, with 9 bases matching TRBD2. V lost 3 bases and J lost 9; bases outside the gene matches: 10. The CDR3 is 15 residues long. Germline-derived CDR1 and CDR2 are SGHRS and YFSETQ. In nucleotides, the CDR3 is TGCGCCAGCAGCTCCGGCGGGCGGGGGGGCTCTGAGCAGTTCTTC. This gives the protein CASSSGGRGGSEQFF.

The chain uses TRBV19 and TRBJ2-5; 12 bases agree with TRBD1. In germline, CDR1 is LNHDA, CDR2 SQIVND (reference sequence). The CDR3 has 15 amino acids. J lost 5 bases, V lost 3 bases, and 4 bases had no gene match. This CDR3 is CASSMGQGALETQYF. The DNA for the CDR3 is TGTGCCAGTAGTATGGGACAGGGGGCTTTGGAGACCCAGTACTTC. Full variable domain (missing parts from reference TRBV19 and TRBJ2-5): DGGITQSPKYLFRKEGQNVTLSCEQNLNHDAMYWYRQDPGQGLRLIYYSQIVNDFQKGDIAEGYSVSREKKESFPLTVTSAQKNPTAFYLCASSMGQGALETQYFGPGTRLLVL.

The chain links TRBV7-6 to TRBJ2-7; TRBD1 matches at 9 bases. This CDR3 spans 17 amino acids. The germline gives CDR1 SGHVS, CDR2 FNYEAQ. V gave up 2 bases and J gave up 1 base; unmatched junction bases: 9. CDR3 region: CASSLSPGQGSSYEQYF. DNA of the CDR3: TGTGCCAGCAGCTTATCGCCGGGACAGGGTTCTTCCTACGAGCAGTACTTC. Full variable domain (outside the CDR3, taken from reference TRBV7-6 and TRBJ2-7): GAGVSQSPRYKVTKRGQDVALRCDPISGHVSLYWYRQALGQGPEFLTYFNYEAQQDKSGLPNDRFSAERPEGSISTLTIQRTEQRDSAMYRCASSLSPGQGSSYEQYFGPGTRLTVT.

The rearrangement links TRBV21-1 to TRBJ1-5; the table's D call of TRBD1 was not tested on the DNA. TRBV21-1 is annotated as a pseudogene. The CDR3 totals 20 residues. For the CDR3, the DNA is TGTGCCAGCCCATTCAAGTCTCTGGACAGGGGGCGTGTTGGCAATCAGCCCCAGCATTTT. Translated, it gives CASPFKSLDRGRVGNQPQHF.

The V and J genes are TRBV10-3 and TRBJ1-2, with D uncertain. CDR3 length: 12 amino acids. The germline V gene has CDR1 ENHRY and CDR2 SYGVKD. Trimming removed 5 bases from V and 3 bases from J, with 7 bases in between. DNA for the CDR3: TGTGCCATCAGTTCCGGGGACTATGGCTACACCTTC. It encodes CAISSGDYGYTF.

The chain is built from TRBV18 and TRBJ2-7, with a weak D call TRBD1 (5 bases). Germline assignment: CDR1 KGHSH and CDR2 LQKENI. Trimming pared 2 bases from V and 0 bases from J, leaving 8 bases between. The CDR3 is made up of 14 amino acids. DNA of the CDR3: TGTGCCAGCTCACCAGGACAAGACTCCTACGAGCAGTACTTC. Encoded protein: CASSPGQDSYEQYF. The full variable domain, rest sourced from reference TRBV18 and TRBJ2-7, is NAGVMQNPRHLVRRRGQEARLRCSPMKGHSHVYWYRQLPEEGLKFMVYLQKENIIDESGMPKERFSAEFPKEGPSILRIQQVVRGDSAAYFCASSPGQDSYEQYFGPGTRLTVT.